This TCR beta chain was retrieved from a study of blood T cells in healthy people across ages. Isolated per sample were at least 7 million PBMCs. V dropped 4 bases and J dropped 0 bases, with 16 bases sitting between them. Germline-derived CDR1 and CDR2 are GTSNPN and SVGIG (reference sequence). The CDR3 is 16 amino acids. Comments on this clonotype: Its antigen is still unknown.

Study conclusions and caveats: Age advanced and TCR beta diversity per million T cells fell, roughly linearly. Fewer expanded clones and more diversity marked long-lived versus aged donors.

A second PCR of roughly 7 to 11 cycles used a sample-barcoded 5' primer and a J-beta primer mix. All cDNA molecules were each tagged by a template-switch adaptor with 12 random nucleotides. MiXCR was run by TCRdb on the 5' RACE reads, yielding one entry per CDR3 protein. Altogether about 690,000 distinct CDR3 sequences are present, around 41% being singletons, with the ten largest covering about 30%. The clonotype originates from a man older than 75 in good health. What was sequenced was blood. V is TRBV30 and J is TRBJ2-1; possibly TRBD1 for D (5 bases). CDR3 DNA sequence: TGTGCCTGGATAACACCAGGGTCTTACTCCTACAATGAGCAGTTCTTC. This encodes CAWITPGSYSYNEQFF.